One and the same sample provided the 29 T cell receptor beta chains below, sequenced in a study of cytomegalovirus exposure and HLA in healthy donors. Both 60 Vbeta primers and 13 Jbeta primers went into the PCR. The repertoire was sequenced with immunoSEQ multiplex PCR; TCRdb's copy has only in-frame clones and lacks some. The data show 150,000 to 200,000 clones, with around 80% seen just once and 0.85% to 1.4% held by the top ten. Material: PBMCs. These receptor sequences come from a woman in her 40s in good health and CMV-seronegative.

The chain uses TRBV11-2 and TRBJ1-6; tentative D call: TRBD1 (6 bases). Looked up from germline, CDR1 is SGHAT and CDR2 is FQNNGV. Trimming shortened V by 5 bases and J by 10 bases, and 18 bases separated the two germline ends. The CDR3 has 15 residues. The CDR3 loop is CASSQLTRGRSPLHF. CDR3 nucleotides: TGTGCCAGCAGCCAATTGACCAGGGGACGCTCACCCCTCCACTTT.

The J gene is TRBJ1-1, the V gene TRBV15; 8 bases agree with TRBD1. Losses at the gene ends were 1 base for V and 1 base for J; bases not matched to a gene: 14. Germline CDR1 LNHNV, CDR2 YYDKDF (reference sequence). CDR3 length: 19 residues. CDR3 protein: CATSRGRLGQGPWNTEAFF. In DNA form, the CDR3 reads TGTGCCACCAGCAGAGGGCGATTAGGACAGGGTCCATGGAACACTGAAGCTTTCTTT.

J is TRBJ1-2 and V is TRBV19; TRBD1 matches 9 bases. The CDR3 runs 16 residues. Germline V gene lookup returns CDR1 LNHDA and CDR2 SQIVND (reference sequence). V lost 7 bases and J lost 5; bases outside the gene matches: 14. The CDR3 spells CASTIPGTGLQYGYTF. The CDR3 nucleotides read TGTGCCAGTACCATCCCCGGGACAGGGTTACAGTATGGCTACACCTTC.

The rearrangement links TRBV5-1 to TRBJ2-1; 8 nucleotides align to TRBD2. The ends lost 4 bases at V and 0 bases at J; junction bases unmatched: 6. Germline-derived CDR1 and CDR2 are SGHRS and YFSETQ. This CDR3 contains 16 residues. CDR3 amino acids: CASSRWSGSSYNEQFF. CDR3 sequence (DNA): TGCGCCAGCAGCCGCTGGAGCGGGAGCTCCTACAATGAGCAGTTCTTC.

The V and J genes are TRBV2 and TRBJ2-1; perhaps TRBD2 as D (6 bases). Germline V CDR1 and CDR2: SNHLY, FYNNEI. Between the trimmed V and J ends, which lost 1 base and 3 bases, there was a span of 16 bases. This CDR3 is 17 amino acids long. The chain's CDR3 is CASSEVPPGSLYNEQFF. Here the CDR3 DNA reads TGTGCCAGCAGTGAAGTTCCTCCCGGGAGTCTCTACAATGAGCAGTTCTTC. The full variable domain, its missing parts supplied by reference TRBV2 and TRBJ2-1, is EPEVTQTPSHQVTQMGQEVILRCVPISNHLYFYWYRQILGQKVEFLVSFYNNEISEKSEIFDDQFSVERPDGSNFTLKIRSTKLEDSAMYFCASSEVPPGSLYNEQFFGPGTRLTVL.

The chain is built from TRBV28 and TRBJ2-5, with no clear D. The CDR3 has 12 amino acids. Germline V lookup: CDR1 MDHEN, CDR2 SYDVKM. The V and J ends lost 2 bases and 6 bases respectively, with 7 bases between them. CDR3 region: CASSLNQKTQYF. The DNA of the CDR3 is TGTGCCAGCAGTTTAAATCAAAAGACCCAGTACTTC.

This chain uses TRBV18 with TRBJ1-4; D might be TRBD1 (5 bases). The V end was cut by 2 bases, the J end by 4 bases, with 8 bases between. CDR3 length equals 14 residues. Germline V CDR1 and CDR2: KGHSH, LQKENI. The CDR3 coding sequence is TGTGCCAGCTCACCAAGGCAGGGTAATGAAAAACTGTTTTTT. Residues: CASSPRQGNEKLFF.

This chain uses TRBV27 with TRBJ1-5; TRBD1 aligns across 7 bases. The trim removed 5 bases at V and 4 bases at J, leaving 20 bases unmatched. Germline V gene lookup returns CDR1 MNHEY and CDR2 SMNVEV (reference sequence). The CDR3 covers 19 residues. The CDR3 bases are TGTGCCAGCAGTGAAGGCCCGACAGGGAGGATAGGGAGGAATCAGCCCCAGCATTTT. Protein: CASSEGPTGRIGRNQPQHF.

V is TRBV11-2 and J is TRBJ2-7, with a weak D call TRBD2 (5 bases). Germline values: CDR1 SGHAT, CDR2 FQNNGV. Between the trimmed V and J ends, which lost 0 bases and 2 bases, there was a span of 20 bases. CDR3 length: 18 residues. Here the CDR3 reads CASSLDPSGRGVPYEQYV. The CDR3 DNA is TGTGCCAGCAGCTTAGATCCCAGCGGCCGGGGAGTCCCCTACGAGCAGTACGTC.

V is TRBV4-3 and J is TRBJ2-1, with TRBD2 matching 7 bases. The J segment lost 9 bases and the V segment lost 2 bases, leaving 7 bases of the junction unmatched. CDR3 length: 14 residues. Germline V gene data show CDR1 as LGHNA and CDR2 as YSLEER. In DNA form, the CDR3 reads TGCGCCAGCAGCCAACGGACTAGTTACGGTGAGCAGTTCTTC. This encodes CASSQRTSYGEQFF.

The chain is built from TRBV7-8 and TRBJ2-7; 8 bases line up with TRBD2. Trimming at V came to 2 bases and at J to 3 bases, leaving 12 bases not matched to a gene. The germline V gene encodes CDR1 SGHVS and CDR2 FQNEAQ. This CDR3 contains 17 residues. CDR3 protein: CASSLLGGGDLNYEQYF. The CDR3 DNA sequence: TGTGCCAGCAGCTTACTCGGGGGGGGAGATTTAAACTACGAGCAGTACTTC.

This chain links TRBV6-1 with TRBJ1-2; 9 bases line up with TRBD1. J gave up 7 bases and V 6 bases, and 6 bases lay outside the gene matches. CDR3 length: 13 amino acids. Germline V gives CDR1 MNHNS, CDR2 SASEGT. CDR3 region: CASSLQGAFGYTF. Written as DNA, the CDR3 is TGTGCCAGCAGCCTACAGGGGGCTTTTGGCTACACCTTC.

The V gene is TRBV7-2, the J gene TRBJ2-7; TRBD2 is a possible D gene (8 bases). This CDR3 is built from 15 residues. Trimming shortened V by 5 bases and J by 2 bases, and 16 bases separated the two germline ends. Germline CDR1 and CDR2: SGHTA and FQGNSA. In DNA, the CDR3 is TGTGCCAGCAGCCAGGGGGTGGGACTAGCCTACGAGCAGTACTTC. Translation: CASSQGVGLAYEQYF.

This chain joins TRBV7-2 and TRBJ1-5, with TRBD1 as a possible D gene (6 bases). V was trimmed by 6 bases and J by 4 bases, leaving 13 bases between them. This CDR3 is 14 amino acids long. Germline lookup yields CDR1 SGHTA and CDR2 FQGNSA. For the CDR3, the DNA is TGTGCCAGCAGTATAGGACAGTTTAATCAGCCCCAGCATTTT. Its translation: CASSIGQFNQPQHF. Supplemented by reference TRBV7-2 and TRBJ1-5, the full variable domain reads GAGVSQSPSNKVTEKGKDVELRCDPISGHTALYWYRQSLGQGLEFLIYFQGNSAPDKSGLPSDRFSAERTGGSVSTLTIQRTQQEDSAVYLCASSIGQFNQPQHFGDGTRLSIL.

The chain has TRBV11-3 and TRBJ1-2; maybe TRBD1 (5 bases). Trimming left V 4 bases short and J 8 bases short, with 14 bases between. The length of the CDR3 is 13 residues. Germline V gene lookup returns CDR1 SGHNT and CDR2 YENEEA. CDR3 coding DNA: TGTGCCAGCAGCTCAGGGTTAAGTCGAGGCTACACCTTC. It encodes CASSSGLSRGYTF.

V usage is TRBV18 and J usage is TRBJ1-1; D gene ambiguous. V lost 3 bases to trimming and J lost 3 bases, with 8 bases between them. Germline CDR1 and CDR2: KGHSH and LQKENI. This CDR3 is built from 13 residues. CDR3 sequence: CASSPPIDTEAFF. The CDR3 DNA is TGTGCCAGCTCACCCCCCATAGACACTGAAGCTTTCTTT.

This clone was seen only once. The chain links TRBV12-5 to TRBJ2-1, with TRBD2 identical over 8 bases. The junction had 11 bases not matched to a gene; V was cut back by 1 base and J by 0 bases. Germline V gene data show CDR1 as LGHNT and CDR2 as FRNRAP. The length of the CDR3 is 19 residues. This chain's CDR3 is CASGLGASGPLSSYNEQFF. The CDR3 DNA is TGTGCTAGTGGTTTGGGAGCTAGCGGGCCTTTAAGCTCCTACAATGAGCAGTTCTTC.

The chain links TRBV10-3 to TRBJ2-3; perhaps TRBD2 as D (5 bases). Germline loops: CDR1 ENHRY, CDR2 SYGVKD. V shed 4 bases and J shed 5 bases, with 13 bases lying between them. The CDR3 totals 14 residues. The CDR3 sequence is CAISGGKAGDTQYF. Written as DNA, the CDR3 is TGTGCCATCAGTGGAGGGAAGGCTGGAGATACGCAGTATTTT.

The CDR3 region has the DNA TGTGCCAGCAGCTTGGGGTCCGGGACTAGCTTCTACGAGCAGTACTTC. This encodes CASSLGSGTSFYEQYF. The V call is TRBV5-4, the J call TRBJ2-7, with 9 nucleotides matching TRBD2. CDR1 is SGHNT and CDR2 is YYREEE in the germline V gene (reference sequence). The CDR3 has 16 residues. V shed 0 bases, J shed 3 bases, and the junction held 7 bases outside the gene matches.

This clone was counted between two and nine times. The chain has TRBV19 and TRBJ1-4; D not resolved. CDR1 is LNHDA and CDR2 is SQIVND in the germline V gene (reference sequence). The CDR3 spans 15 residues. V lost 4 bases and J lost 0, with 9 bases in between. CDR3 residues: CASSNYDATNEKLFF. Here the CDR3 DNA reads TGTGCCAGTAGTAACTATGATGCAACTAATGAAAAACTGTTTTTT.

The genes are TRBV7-9 and TRBJ2-2, with TRBD1 matching 7 bases. CDR1 is SEHNR and CDR2 is FQNEAQ in the germline V gene (reference sequence). J was trimmed by 3 bases and V by 5 bases; bases with no gene match: 6. This CDR3 comprises 15 residues. The CDR3 DNA follows: TGTGCCAGCAGCCCCCACAGGGGCGACACCGGGGAGCTGTTTTTT. It is translated as CASSPHRGDTGELFF.

J is TRBJ2-5 and V is TRBV7-2; 12 bases align to TRBD2. The CDR3 totals 18 residues. The trim removed 5 bases at V and 1 base at J, leaving 11 bases unmatched. Germline CDR1 and CDR2: SGHTA and FQGNSA. The CDR3 sequence is CASSQVSSGGVFQETQYF. CDR3 bases: TGTGCCAGCAGCCAGGTGTCTAGCGGGGGGGTTTTCCAAGAGACCCAGTACTTC.

The rearrangement joins TRBV30 to TRBJ1-2; the match to TRBD1 covers 9 bases. The ends lost 4 bases at V and 7 bases at J; junction bases unmatched: 13. This CDR3 is 15 amino acids long. Germline CDR1 GTSNPN, CDR2 SVGIG (reference sequence). The CDR3 region has the DNA TGTGCCTGGAACCCAGGGAACAGGGGGCTCGGTGGCTACACCTTC. The encoded protein is CAWNPGNRGLGGYTF.

The chain links TRBV29-1 to TRBJ1-4, with a possible D match to TRBD1 (6 bases). The length of the CDR3 is 13 residues. Trimming stripped 1 base from V and 8 bases from J, with 11 bases between. Germline CDR1 is SQVTM and CDR2 is ANQGSEA. This chain's CDR3 is CSVEVGAKEKLFF. The CDR3 DNA sequence: TGCAGCGTTGAAGTGGGGGCAAAGGAAAAACTGTTTTTT.

The gene calls are TRBV10-3 and TRBJ2-1; 10 bases agree with TRBD2. CDR1 and CDR2 (germline): ENHRY, SYGVKD. V shed 5 bases, J shed 7 bases, and the junction held 2 bases outside the gene matches. This CDR3 comprises 13 residues. The chain's CDR3 is CAISLAGVNEQFF. The CDR3 nucleotides read TGTGCCATCAGTCTAGCGGGAGTTAATGAGCAGTTCTTC.

The gene calls are TRBV30 and TRBJ1-1; D is ambiguous. V was cut by 0 bases and J by 1 base, with 6 bases left in between. From germline, CDR1 is GTSNPN and CDR2 SVGIG (reference sequence). The CDR3 is 13 amino acids. The chain's CDR3 is CAWSVPKNTEAFF. In DNA, the CDR3 is TGTGCCTGGAGTGTCCCAAAGAACACTGAAGCTTTCTTT. The full variable domain, in which reference TRBV30 and TRBJ1-1 provide the parts outside the CDR3, is SQTIHQWPATLVQPVGSPLSLECTVEGTSNPNLYWYRQAAGRGLQLLFYSVGIGQISSEVPQNLSASRPQDRQFILSSKKLLLSDSGFYLCAWSVPKNTEAFFGQGTRLTVV.

The CDR3, as DNA: TGTGCCAGCAGCGCTCGACAGAACATGAACACTGAAGCTTTCTTT. Translating gives CASSARQNMNTEAFF. The chain combines TRBV7-6 with TRBJ1-1; tentatively, D is TRBD1 (5 bases). In germline, CDR1 is SGHVS, CDR2 FNYEAQ. CDR3 length: 15 residues. The germline V and J ends were trimmed by 5 bases and 0 bases, with 13 bases remaining between them.

This chain uses TRBV9 with TRBJ1-2; D unresolved. Trimming removed 9 bases from V and 8 bases from J, with 14 bases in between. CDR1 and CDR2 from the germline V gene are SGDLS and YYNGEE. The CDR3 runs 11 residues. The CDR3 here is CAKLRCWGYTF. The CDR3 DNA follows: TGTGCCAAGCTCAGGTGCTGGGGCTACACCTTC.

This clone was counted between two and nine times. The genes are TRBV18 and TRBJ2-2; TRBD1 matches 9 bases. Germline CDR1 and CDR2: KGHSH and LQKENI. With V trimmed by 4 bases and J by 1 base, 1 base remained unmatched. The CDR3 has 15 amino acids. The chain's CDR3 is CASSQGQGNTGELFF. For the CDR3, the DNA is TGTGCCAGCTCACAGGGACAGGGGAACACCGGGGAGCTGTTTTTT.